These T cell receptor beta chains were read from a single sample in a study of blood T cell repertoires in COVID-19. Data came from immunoSEQ multiplex PCR; TCRdb stores just in-frame clones and leaves some out. The top ten clones hold about 29% of a sample with around 130,000 clones, around 87% of them seen once. Sequencing used peripheral blood. All receptors derive from a man between 65 and 85 years old with active or convalescent COVID-19. Each CDR3 is given with its conserved first and last residue. Fields, in order: J gene, V gene, CDR3 length, CDR3 protein.

j_call: TRBJ1-1; v_call: TRBV5-1; cdr3_length: 15; cdr3_aa: CASSPPGQGATEAFF
j_call: TRBJ1-1; v_call: TRBV24-1; cdr3_length: 14; cdr3_aa: CATRDGGQAVEAFF
j_call: TRBJ2-1; v_call: TRBV18; cdr3_length: 15; cdr3_aa: CASSPPASGPNEQFF
j_call: TRBJ1-3; v_call: TRBV3-1/TRBV3-2; cdr3_length: 15; cdr3_aa: CASGARRSSGNTIYF
j_call: TRBJ1-1; v_call: TRBV28; cdr3_length: 12; cdr3_aa: CASNTGTIEAFF
j_call: TRBJ2-3; v_call: TRBV6-5; cdr3_length: 14; cdr3_aa: CASSPGQGSDTQYF
j_call: TRBJ1-1; v_call: TRBV6-6; cdr3_length: 16; cdr3_aa: CASSYRGAGGASEAFF
j_call: TRBJ1-1; v_call: TRBV19; cdr3_length: 13; cdr3_aa: CASSSGGGTEAFF
j_call: TRBJ1-5; v_call: TRBV28; cdr3_length: 14; cdr3_aa: CASSFGQANQPQHF
j_call: TRBJ2-7; v_call: TRBV29-1; cdr3_length: 13; cdr3_aa: CSVRADRGYEQYF
j_call: TRBJ2-7; v_call: TRBV4-1; cdr3_length: 16; cdr3_aa: CASSQETSGRLHEQYF
j_call: TRBJ2-1; v_call: TRBV18; cdr3_length: 14; cdr3_aa: CASSQNSRGDEQFF
j_call: TRBJ2-6; v_call: TRBV19; cdr3_length: 16; cdr3_aa: CASTPVGSSGANVLTF
j_call: TRBJ2-7; v_call: TRBV6-6; cdr3_length: 14; cdr3_aa: CASRRLAASYEQYF
j_call: TRBJ2-5; v_call: TRBV19; cdr3_length: 17; cdr3_aa: CASSYGRAERTQETQYF
j_call: TRBJ1-1; v_call: TRBV7-9; cdr3_length: 11; cdr3_aa: CARTGSPEAFF
j_call: TRBJ2-2; v_call: TRBV6-1; cdr3_length: 14; cdr3_aa: CASRGQANTGELFF
j_call: TRBJ2-5; v_call: TRBV3-1/TRBV3-2; cdr3_length: 13; cdr3_aa: CASRITGQETQYF
j_call: TRBJ2-4; v_call: TRBV7-9; cdr3_length: 18; cdr3_aa: CASSLLALAGGAKNIQYF
j_call: TRBJ1-5; v_call: TRBV19; cdr3_length: 14; cdr3_aa: CASSYGQGNQPQHF
j_call: TRBJ2-2; v_call: TRBV3-1/TRBV3-2; cdr3_length: 16; cdr3_aa: CASSHPGTGTTGELFF
j_call: TRBJ2-7; v_call: TRBV5-1; cdr3_length: 16; cdr3_aa: CASRYVAGTDGGEQYF
j_call: TRBJ1-2; v_call: TRBV29-1; cdr3_length: 12; cdr3_aa: CSVEFGQGGYTF
j_call: TRBJ2-2; v_call: TRBV5-1; cdr3_length: 15; cdr3_aa: CASSLITSGTGELFF
j_call: TRBJ2-1; v_call: TRBV25-1; cdr3_length: 15; cdr3_aa: CASRVSGVSYNEQFF
j_call: TRBJ1-2; v_call: TRBV7-2; cdr3_length: 15; cdr3_aa: CASSPSPGQGYGYTF
j_call: TRBJ1-4; v_call: TRBV5-1; cdr3_length: 14; cdr3_aa: CASGREATNEKLFF
j_call: TRBJ2-1; v_call: TRBV12-5; cdr3_length: 18; cdr3_aa: CASGLVLGTGESYNEQFF
j_call: TRBJ1-4; v_call: TRBV12-3/TRBV12-4; cdr3_length: 13; cdr3_aa: CASRGQMDEKLFF
j_call: TRBJ2-5; v_call: TRBV14; cdr3_length: 13; cdr3_aa: CASSQDPRGTQYF
j_call: TRBJ2-7; v_call: TRBV29-1; cdr3_length: 12; cdr3_aa: CSVEEGAGFQYF
j_call: TRBJ2-1; v_call: TRBV28; cdr3_length: 16; cdr3_aa: CASSPTTSGGVNEQFF